A selection of T cell receptor beta chains follows, all from one sample in a study of regulatory dendritic cells for organ transplantation. Assay: immunoSEQ multiplex PCR; the TCRdb copy retains only in-frame clones and omits some. Seen here are 25,000 or so clones, roughly 85% observed once, and the top ten hold about 0.1%. Sequenced material: naive CD4+ T cells from blood. The receptors stem from a human donor in good health. Each CDR3 is given with its conserved first and last residue. A D gene is named only where the DNA matches it firmly. Some rows have no size entry. The others give once, few or many, or a class for an expanded clone.

j_call,v_call,clone_size,d_call,cdr3_aa,cdr3_nt
TRBJ2-5,TRBV15,NA,TRBD2,CATSRERAIAGEQYF,TGTGCCACCAGCAGAGAACGGGCTATAGCGGGAGAGCAGTACTTC
TRBJ2-7,TRBV5-1,NA,TRBD1,CASSPAGQGYEQYF,TGCGCCAGCAGTCCGGCGGGACAGGGGTACGAGCAGTACTTC
TRBJ1-5,TRBV6-5,NA,NA,CASSYQQGNQPQHF,TGTGCCAGCAGTTATCAACAGGGTAATCAGCCCCAGCATTTT
TRBJ1-2,TRBV6-5,NA,NA,CASSYSRQSYGYTF,TGTGCCAGCAGTTACTCGAGACAGAGTTATGGCTACACCTTC
TRBJ1-3,TRBV7-7,NA,TRBD1,CAGSLAGTDGNTIYF,TGTGCTGGCAGCTTAGCGGGGACAGATGGAAACACCATATATTTT
TRBJ2-5,TRBV5-1,NA,NA,CASSPDQGRQETQYF,TGCGCCAGCAGCCCGGACCAGGGGCGTCAAGAGACCCAGTACTTC
TRBJ2-2,TRBV2,NA,NA,CASGRVANTGELFF,TGTGCCAGCGGCAGGGTTGCAAACACCGGGGAGCTGTTTTTT
TRBJ1-3,TRBV4-3,NA,NA,CASSQLLAGTGNTIYF,TGCGCCAGCAGCCAGCTGCTGGCAGGGACTGGAAACACCATATATTTT
TRBJ1-5,TRBV5-1,few,TRBD1,CASSEGTGISNQPQHF,TGCGCCAGCAGCGAAGGGACAGGGATAAGCAATCAGCCCCAGCATTTT
TRBJ2-7,TRBV6-5,NA,TRBD1,CASGPRDRAHEQYF,TGTGCCAGCGGCCCCCGGGACAGGGCCCACGAGCAGTACTTC
TRBJ2-5,TRBV18,NA,NA,CASSPPSSSETQYF,TGTGCCAGCTCACCTCCGTCCTCCTCGGAGACCCAGTACTTC
TRBJ2-3,TRBV5-5,NA,TRBD2,CASSFGSGASDTQYF,TGTGCCAGCAGCTTTGGTAGCGGGGCGTCAGATACGCAGTATTTT
TRBJ2-2,TRBV6-5,NA,NA,CASNTAREEVGELFF,TGTGCCAGCAATACCGCCAGGGAGGAGGTCGGGGAGCTGTTTTTT
TRBJ2-1,TRBV6-5,NA,NA,CASSYRQDEQFF,TGTGCCAGCAGTTACAGGCAGGATGAGCAGTTCTTC
TRBJ2-3,TRBV4-1,NA,TRBD1,CASSQGRSGTGGRDTQYF,TGCGCCAGCAGCCAAGGGCGTTCCGGGACAGGGGGGAGGGATACGCAGTATTTT